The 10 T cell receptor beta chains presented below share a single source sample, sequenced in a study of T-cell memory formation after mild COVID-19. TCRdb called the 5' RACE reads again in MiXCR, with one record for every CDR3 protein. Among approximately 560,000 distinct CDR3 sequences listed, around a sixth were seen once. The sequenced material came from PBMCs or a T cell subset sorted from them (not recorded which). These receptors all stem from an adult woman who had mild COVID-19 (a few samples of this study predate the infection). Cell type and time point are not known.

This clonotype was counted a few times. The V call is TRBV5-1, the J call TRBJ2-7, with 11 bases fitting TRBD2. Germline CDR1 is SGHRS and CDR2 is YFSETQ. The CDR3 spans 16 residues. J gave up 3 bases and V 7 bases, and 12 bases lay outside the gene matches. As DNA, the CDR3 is TGCGCCAGCGCCGGGCTAGCCCTAGCGGGGGGCTACGAGCAGTACTTC. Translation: CASAGLALAGGYEQYF.

The DNA of the CDR3 is TGCGCCAGCAGCAACGGTCCAGACGGGAACACTGAAGCTTTCTTT. Its protein is CASSNGPDGNTEAFF. This chain links TRBV5-1 with TRBJ1-1; no clear D. The CDR3 consists of 15 residues. The V gene's germline CDR1 is SGHRS and CDR2 YFSETQ. V was pared by 4 bases and J by 1 base, with 14 bases between.

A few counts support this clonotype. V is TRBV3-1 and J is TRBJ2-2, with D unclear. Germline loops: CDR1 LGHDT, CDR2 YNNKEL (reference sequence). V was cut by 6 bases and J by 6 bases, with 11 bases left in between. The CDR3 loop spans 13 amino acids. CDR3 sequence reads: CASRDPGAGELFF. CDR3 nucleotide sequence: TGTGCCAGCAGAGATCCTGGTGCCGGGGAGCTGTTTTTT.

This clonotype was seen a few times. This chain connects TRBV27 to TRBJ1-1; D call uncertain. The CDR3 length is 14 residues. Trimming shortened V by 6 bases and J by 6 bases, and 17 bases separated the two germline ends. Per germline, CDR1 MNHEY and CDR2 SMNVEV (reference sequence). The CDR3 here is CASRGSATNAEAFF. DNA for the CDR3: TGTGCCAGCAGGGGTTCGGCCACTAACGCTGAAGCTTTCTTT.

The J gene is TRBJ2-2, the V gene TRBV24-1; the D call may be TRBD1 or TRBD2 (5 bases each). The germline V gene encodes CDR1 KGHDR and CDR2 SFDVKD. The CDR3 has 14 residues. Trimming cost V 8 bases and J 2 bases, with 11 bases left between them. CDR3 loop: CATMRGKNTGELFF. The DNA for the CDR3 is TGTGCCACCATGAGGGGAAAAAACACCGGGGAGCTGTTTTTT.

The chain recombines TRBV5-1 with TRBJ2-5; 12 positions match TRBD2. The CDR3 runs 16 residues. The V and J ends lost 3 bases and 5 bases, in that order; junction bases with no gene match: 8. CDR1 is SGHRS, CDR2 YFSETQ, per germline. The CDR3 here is CASSWALTSGGETQYF. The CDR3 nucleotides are TGCGCCAGCAGCTGGGCCCTCACTAGCGGGGGGGAGACCCAGTACTTC.

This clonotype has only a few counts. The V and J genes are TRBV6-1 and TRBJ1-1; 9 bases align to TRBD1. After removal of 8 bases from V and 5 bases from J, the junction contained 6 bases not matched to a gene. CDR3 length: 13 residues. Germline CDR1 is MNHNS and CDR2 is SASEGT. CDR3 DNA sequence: TGTGCCAGCGGAGACAGGGGGAGGACTGAAGCTTTCTTT. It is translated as CASGDRGRTEAFF.

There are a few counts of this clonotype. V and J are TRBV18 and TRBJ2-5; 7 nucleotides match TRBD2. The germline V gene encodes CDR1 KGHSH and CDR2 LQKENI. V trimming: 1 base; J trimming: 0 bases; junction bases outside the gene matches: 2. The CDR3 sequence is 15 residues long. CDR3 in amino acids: CASSPLAGYQETQYF. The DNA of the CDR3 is TGTGCCAGCTCACCACTAGCGGGCTACCAAGAGACCCAGTACTTC.

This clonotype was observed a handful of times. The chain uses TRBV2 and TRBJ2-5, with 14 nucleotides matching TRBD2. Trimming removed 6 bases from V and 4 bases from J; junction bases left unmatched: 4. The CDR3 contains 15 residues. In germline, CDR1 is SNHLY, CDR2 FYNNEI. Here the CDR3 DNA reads TGTGCCAGCAGCTTGACTAGCGGGAGGGGAGAGACCCAGTACTTC. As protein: CASSLTSGRGETQYF.

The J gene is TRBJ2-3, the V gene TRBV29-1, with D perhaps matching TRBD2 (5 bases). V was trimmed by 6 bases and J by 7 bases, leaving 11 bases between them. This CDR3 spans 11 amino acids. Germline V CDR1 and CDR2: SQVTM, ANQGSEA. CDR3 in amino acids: CSVGSSYTQYF. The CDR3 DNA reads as TGCAGCGTGGGGAGCAGTTATACGCAGTATTTT.